This T cell receptor (beta chain) was recorded in a study of T cells after yellow fever vaccination. Study-level results: The booster response re-showed most primary clones: approximately 95% CD4, over 80% CD8.

TCRdb reprocessed the 5' RACE reads with MiXCR, giving one entry per CDR3 protein. This table has approximately 110,000 distinct CDR3 sequences, 6.5% to 8% appearing once. This clonotype was counted between two and nine times. Its antigen is not identified. Unmatched junction bases numbered 10, after V lost 7 bases and J lost 5 bases. CDR1 and CDR2 (germline): SGHTA, FQGNSA. This CDR3 comprises 16 residues. Sequenced here: CD4+ T cells sorted from PBMCs, sampled more than 8 days after the first yellow fever vaccination. This chain uses TRBV7-2 with TRBJ2-1, with 11 bases identical to TRBD2. The receptor was isolated from a man between 18 and 35 years old who received the YFV17D yellow fever vaccine. CDR3 bases: TGTGCCAGCAACCTCTTTAGCGGGGGGGCCAACAATGAGCAGTTCTTC. It encodes CASNLFSGGANNEQFF.